This TCR beta chain was sequenced during a study of CD8+ T cells in alopecia areata. With respect to this clone: Its specificity is unknown. In the same sample, other DNA sequences code for this CDR3.

Study-level points and caveats: Sequencing of scalp tissue also captures the resident alphabeta T cells of normal skin. Normal scalp had lower clonality than lesional scalp, with alopecia totalis/universalis lesions showing this most strongly.

cDNA prepared by RNA extraction and subsequent reverse transcription served as the template for sequencing. TCRdb's copy holds only in-frame clones and misses some; the assay was immunoSEQ multiplex PCR. The top ten clones hold less than 35% of a sample with 25,000 or so clones, 40% to 60% of them seen once. The CDR3 consists of 13 residues. Trimming pared 5 bases from V and 4 bases from J, leaving 9 bases between. CDR1 is MNHEY and CDR2 is SMNVEV in the germline V gene (reference sequence). This receptor was taken from a human donor with alopecia areata. The sequencing sample was made of NKG2D-high CD8+ T cells sorted from blood. This chain links TRBV27 with TRBJ2-1, with D unclear. DNA for the CDR3: TGTGCCAGCAGTCTCCGCGGATACAATGAGCAGTTCTTC. Translation gives CASSLRGYNEQFF.